This T cell receptor (beta chain) was retrieved from a study of blood T cell repertoires in COVID-19 (dated by TCRdb to about 2020). As for the study more broadly: Collaborator samples came from the United States, Italy and Spain and covered acute and convalescent phases of COVID-19. The dataset comprised deeply sampled blood TCRbeta repertoires from subjects exposed to, actively infected with, or recovered from COVID-19. The samples were drawn from the first 160 participants of the ongoing ImmuneRACE study and from more than 1,000 subjects provided by 6 global collaborators. The material from the prospective study consisted of cDNA or gDNA derived from T cells, B-cell-depleted T cells, or PBMCs. Sample metadata almost always included a de-identified subject ID, COVID-19 status, age in years and sex. The repertoires were released in a freely available public database intended as a resource for research on the immune response to SARS-CoV-2. Where available, HLA class I and class II types were taken from metadata supplied by the sample provider and were not determined by assay-based typing. Broad study findings and their caveats: The quantity of clinical and demographic metadata differed by source and by participant and was supplied without curation.

V loses 0 bases at its end and J loses 4 bases; junction bases beyond the gene matches: 8. For CDR1 and CDR2, the germline V gene lists SGHVS and FQNEAQ. The CDR3 numbers 16 residues from cysteine through phenylalanine. Of the read, only the CDR3 DNA is kept; its 48 bases are in frame from base 1. TCRbeta CDR3 regions were amplified from genomic DNA by means of the immunoSEQ Assay, a bias-controlled multiplex PCR. In the source study's methods: The number of nucleated cells in each sample was estimated from the amplification of reference gene primers within the assay. To quantify the absolute abundance of each unique TCRbeta CDR3 rearrangement, sequence reads were collapsed and filtered. For each sample, productive Simpson clonality was calculated as the square root of Simpson's diversity index over productive rearrangements. TCRdb holds this immuneACCESS table with in-frame rearrangements only. Some clones are missing; in checked studies, unresolved V genes explain under half, and the rest has no known cause. V, J and clone size are those of that table, while D and trimming were read from the DNA. The sample table contains roughly 100,000 clones; only one count was recorded for about 88% of them. Roughly 5% of the sample goes to the ten largest clones.

Collaborating institutions collected whole blood in K2EDTA tubes following their own protocols. For TCRbeta analysis, collaborator samples were shipped as frozen whole blood, as isolated PBMCs, or as DNA extracted from either sample type. This clone was counted once. Its antigen target is currently unknown. Nothing much larger sits one base from this clone, and base qualities are not available. The chain is encoded by TRBV7-8 joined to TRBJ2-7; 8 bases in the middle match TRBD1. The clonotype originates from a human donor in a cohort sampled during active COVID-19. Sequencing was performed on peripheral blood. This receptor has the CDR3 CASSLAPAGGPYEQYF. In nucleotide form, the sequence is TGTGCCAGCAGCTTAGCGCCGGCAGGGGGCCCGTACGAGCAGTACTTC.